The rows below give T cell receptor beta chains drawn from one sample of a study of blood T cells in healthy people across ages. TCRdb reprocessed the 5' RACE reads via MiXCR and lists one record per CDR3 protein. The repertoire consists of 1.2 million to 1.5 million distinct CDR3 sequences, with approximately 59% occurring once and the leading ten covering under 8.5%. The sample taken for sequencing was blood. Receptors were obtained from a man in his late teens or twenties in good health. CDR3s leave out the opening cysteine and the closing phenylalanine or tryptophan. D genes are given only for firm matches.

12,TRBV10-3,TRBJ1-1,TRBD1,ATGQGNPPTEAF
11,TRBV20-1,TRBJ2-4,.,SAKTRTANIQY
11,TRBV7-2,.,TRBD1,ASRVGTAETQY
11,TRBV6-5,TRBJ1-2,.,ASRRGQEHGYT
11,TRBV29-1,TRBJ2-7,TRBD1,SVDGTGGYEQY
15,TRBV11-2,TRBJ1-1,.,ASSHARDMGHLIEAF
10,TRBV29-1,TRBJ1-2,TRBD1,SVKQGAGGYT
13,TRBV20-1,TRBJ1-2,.,SARDDGLYHYGYT
14,TRBV29-1,TRBJ2-7,.,SVEEATGPVSYEQY
13,TRBV20-1,TRBJ1-5,TRBD1,SASYGGTGNQPQH
13,TRBV20-1,TRBJ1-1,.,SASDAGTANTEAF
16,TRBV12-3/TRBV12-4,TRBJ2-3,TRBD2,ASSLRTSGIRGTDTQY
13,TRBV15,TRBJ2-7,.,ATSRDLGLGYEQY
12,TRBV7-2,TRBJ2-3,.,ASSLSSWADTQY